Sequencing of this T cell receptor beta chain was carried out in a study of cytomegalovirus exposure and HLA in healthy donors. Whole-study context: Drawn from HLA-typed donors, approximately 86 million unique TCRs were held in an early data release.

Study-level points and caveats: Most TCR sequences were uncommon, yet certain public TCRs appeared in many donors. Within an earlier analysis, most TCR beta V segments proved productive either about 90% or about 30% of the time.

With 60 Vbeta and 13 Jbeta primers, the PCR was carried out. The method was immunoSEQ multiplex PCR; TCRdb's version includes in-frame clones alone and lacks a portion of them. The sample consists of approximately 110,000 clones, about 80% of them appearing once. Remarks on this clone: Its matching antigen is unknown. The same CDR3 also results from other DNA sequences found in this sample.

Germline CDR1 SGHKS, CDR2 YYEKEE (reference sequence). The CDR3 contains 14 residues. The V end lost 2 bases, the J end lost 3 bases, and 8 bases lay between the germline ends. V is TRBV5-5 and J is TRBJ2-2; a possible D gene is TRBD2 (6 bases). This receptor was identified in a woman in her fifties or sixties in good health and CMV-seropositive. Sequencing was performed on PBMCs. The CDR3 DNA is TGTGCCAGCAGCTTAGGCGGGGACACCGGGGAGCTGTTTTTT. The encoded protein is CASSLGGDTGELFF.